The 8 T cell receptor beta chains below all came from one sample that was sequenced in a study of technical replicates of blood from a handful of donors. Measured with immunoSEQ multiplex PCR; TCRdb has only the in-frame clones, and not every one. Here the sample spans 70,000 or so clones, about 90% being singletons. Sequencing was performed on T cells isolated from PBMCs. These receptors were taken from a human donor in good health.

The V gene is TRBV29-1, the J gene TRBJ2-2, with 7 bases identical to TRBD1. The CDR3 sequence is 13 residues long. V was clipped by 6 bases and J by 0 bases; unmatched bases: 1. Germline V gene data show CDR1 as SQVTM and CDR2 as ANQGSEA. In DNA, the CDR3 is TGCAGCGTGGGACAGACGAACACCGGGGAGCTGTTTTTT. Amino acid sequence: CSVGQTNTGELFF.

The chain recombines TRBV14 with TRBJ1-1, with D perhaps TRBD1 (5 bases). Germline values: CDR1 SGHDN, CDR2 FVKESK. The CDR3 loop spans 15 amino acids. V lost 1 base and J 9 bases, leaving 18 bases between the germline ends. CDR3 region: CASSQGQGYIRKAFF. DNA for the CDR3: TGTGCCAGCAGCCAAGGCCAGGGCTATATCAGAAAAGCTTTCTTT.

The chain uses TRBV7-9 and TRBJ1-4; 7 bases agree with TRBD1. Germline assignment: CDR1 SEHNR and CDR2 FQNEAQ (reference sequence). There are 16 residues in the CDR3. V was pared by 5 bases and J by 7 bases, with 13 bases of the junction left unmatched. CDR3 region: CASSESGTARGEKLFF. In nucleotides, the CDR3 is TGTGCCAGCAGCGAATCGGGGACAGCGAGGGGTGAAAAACTGTTTTTT.

The chain has TRBV30 and TRBJ1-3, with TRBD1 as a possible D gene (6 bases). Trimming took off 5 bases at V and 3 bases at J, with 8 bases between the two ends. CDR3 length equals 12 residues. Germline CDR1 is GTSNPN and CDR2 is SVGIG (reference sequence). The CDR3 is CAWAGDGNTIYF. The CDR3, as DNA: TGTGCCTGGGCAGGGGATGGAAACACCATATATTTT.

This sequence joins TRBV4-3 and TRBJ2-7; TRBD2 matches at 7 bases. In germline, CDR1 is LGHNA, CDR2 YSLEER. The CDR3 covers 15 residues. V lost 2 bases, J lost 4 bases, and 8 bases stayed unmatched. The CDR3 coding sequence is TGCGCCAGCAGCCAAATGTCGGGAGGAACTTACGAGCAGTACTTC. Residues: CASSQMSGGTYEQYF.

This clone was detected once. The genes are TRBV28 and TRBJ2-5; 7 positions agree with TRBD2. The J call may not be correct, given that the DNA end is closer to TRBJ2-7. This CDR3 contains 13 residues. Per the germline V gene, CDR1 is MDHEN and CDR2 is SYDVKM. The CDR3 nucleotides read TGTGCCAGCAATTCAGGGACTACTTACGAGCAGTACTTC. Translated: CASNSGTTYEQYF.

This chain uses TRBV21-1 with TRBJ2-1; the D call TRBD2 from the table was never checked on the DNA. TRBV21-1 is a known pseudogene. The CDR3 length is 15 residues. The CDR3 is CASSKAPALGHEQFF. As DNA, the CDR3 is TGTGCCAGCAGCAAAGCCCCAGCGTTGGGTCATGAGCAGTTCTTC.

This clone came up once. The chain carries TRBV5-4 and TRBJ2-1, with 13 bases aligning to TRBD2. This CDR3 has 15 amino acids. In germline, CDR1 is SGHNT, CDR2 YYREEE (reference sequence). V trimming: 5 bases; J trimming: 9 bases; junction bases outside the gene matches: 8. CDR3 bases: TGTGCCAGCAGTCGGCGACTAGCGGGAGGAATTGAGCAGTTCTTC. This translates into CASSRRLAGGIEQFF.